This T cell receptor (beta chain) appears in the sequencing data of a study of blood T cell repertoires in COVID-19 (dated by TCRdb to 2020 to 2022). Background for the entire study: The collaborator samples originated in the United States, Italy and Spain and spanned the acute and convalescent phases of COVID-19. Deeply sampled blood TCRbeta repertoires from subjects exposed to, actively infected with, or recovered from COVID-19 were included in the dataset. The sample metadata nearly always contained a de-identified subject ID, COVID-19 status, age in years and sex. Where available, HLA class I and class II types were taken from metadata supplied by the sample provider and were not determined by assay-based typing. The samples were drawn from two sources: the first 160 participants of the ongoing ImmuneRACE study, and approximately 1,300 subjects contributed by 6 global collaborators. The repertoires were made available in a free public database intended to serve as a resource for research on the immune response to SARS-CoV-2. The material from the prospective study consisted of cDNA or gDNA derived from T cells, B-cell-depleted T cells, or PBMCs. Results and caveats for the whole study, not just this receptor: The quantity of clinical and demographic metadata differed by source and by participant and was supplied without curation.

TCRbeta CDR3 regions were amplified from genomic DNA using the immunoSEQ Assay, a bias-controlled multiplex PCR. The authors' analysis ran thus. Nucleated cell counts per sample were estimated from amplification of reference gene primers within the assay. To quantify the absolute abundance of each unique TCRbeta CDR3 rearrangement, sequence reads were collapsed and filtered. For each sample, productive Simpson clonality was calculated as the square root of Simpson's diversity index over productive rearrangements. This is the immuneACCESS table as TCRdb keeps it, with only in-frame sequences that have V and J called. A part of the clones is gone; compared with another copy, unresolved V genes explain less than half, and the rest is unexplained. Clone size and V and J calls were adopted from that table, with D and trimming inferred from the DNA. The sample table holds around 300,000 clones, of which 75% to 90% were seen once. The ten largest clones add up to roughly 2.3% of the sample.

V is cut back by 2 bases and J by 5 bases, with 10 bases in the junction unmatched. From cysteine to phenylalanine, the CDR3 is 16 amino acids long. Here the CDR3 DNA is all that survives: 48 bases in frame from base 1. The germline V gene encodes CDR1 SGHVS and CDR2 FQNEAQ. Turning to this clone: Its antigen is not yet known. No base-level quality is on record; no much larger clone is a single base apart.

Whole blood was collected in K2EDTA tubes by collaborating institutions according to the institutions' own protocols. Collaborator samples were shipped for TCRbeta analysis as frozen whole blood, isolated PBMCs, or DNA extracted from either sample type. This chain is built from TRBV7-8 and TRBJ1-1, and 8 junction bases match TRBD1. The specimen was peripheral blood. The clonotype was recovered from a young man with active or convalescent COVID-19. The CDR3 reads CASSLLAGGVGTEAFF. The nucleotide sequence reads TGTGCCAGCAGCTTACTCGCAGGGGGCGTTGGGACTGAAGCTTTCTTT.